Following are 9 T cell receptor beta chains from one sample sequenced in a study of control samples from healthy donors and cancer patients. Here immunoSEQ multiplex PCR was the method, and the copy in TCRdb shows in-frame clones only, minus some. The repertoire holds 20,000 to 25,000 clones, around 83% seen once, with under 35% in the top ten. Sequenced: PBMCs. The origin of the receptors is a man in his 60s with head and neck cancer.

As DNA, the CDR3 is TGTGCCAGCAGCCAAGGTGCATGGCCTAAGCAAGATACGCAGTATTTT. It encodes CASSQGAWPKQDTQYF. The chain uses TRBV14 and TRBJ2-3; D ambiguous. This CDR3 has 16 residues. V shed 1 base and J shed 5 bases, with 16 bases lying between them. Germline values: CDR1 SGHDN, CDR2 FVKESK.

In the case of this clone: Its ends do not fully match the called genes, so a read error is possible. V is TRBV5-4 and J is TRBJ2-7; D is unresolved. Germline assignment: CDR1 SGHNT and CDR2 YYREEE (reference sequence). The CDR3 length is 12 residues. CDR3 coding DNA: TGTGCCAGCAGCTTGGGGTCCTCCGAGCAGTACTTC. The encoded protein is CASSLGSSEQYF.

The chain has TRBV10-2 and TRBJ2-2; 16 bases are shared with TRBD2. The CDR3 contains 16 residues. Germline lookup yields CDR1 WSHSY and CDR2 SAAADI. The trim removed 6 bases at V and 4 bases at J, leaving 2 bases unmatched. The CDR3 reads CASRGLAGGTTGELFF. The CDR3 region has the DNA TGCGCCAGCAGGGGACTAGCGGGGGGGACCACCGGGGAGCTGTTTTTT.

This chain joins TRBV5-4 and TRBJ2-1; D is perhaps TRBD2 (5 bases). Germline assignment: CDR1 SGHNT and CDR2 YYREEE (reference sequence). The ends were cut back, 4 bases at V and 4 bases at J, with 9 bases in the middle. This CDR3 is built from 13 residues. CDR3 coding DNA: TGTGCCAGCAGCGTCCCGGGGTACAATGAGCAGTTCTTC. Its protein is CASSVPGYNEQFF.

The chain recombines TRBV6-2 or TRBV6-3 with TRBJ1-1, with D uncertain. The CDR3 length is 17 residues. Trimming removed 0 bases from V and 3 bases from J, with 17 bases in between. Germline lookup yields CDR1 MNHEY and CDR2 SVGEGT. The CDR3 region has the DNA TGTGCCAGCAGTTACTCTAGAGGGAGTGTTTACTACACTGAAGCTTTCTTT. This encodes CASSYSRGSVYYTEAFF.

The chain couples TRBV7-6 to TRBJ2-2; unclear D gene. V dropped 5 bases and J dropped 4 bases, with 17 bases sitting between them. The CDR3 contains 16 residues. From germline, CDR1 is SGHVS and CDR2 FNYEAQ. CDR3 in DNA: TGTGCCAGCAGCCCAGACCCCCCCACCCCCACCGGGGAGCTGTTTTTT. It specifies CASSPDPPTPTGELFF. Based on the CDR3 plus reference TRBV7-6 and TRBJ2-2, the full variable domain is GAGVSQSPRYKVTKRGQDVALRCDPISGHVSLYWYRQALGQGPEFLTYFNYEAQQDKSGLPNDRFSAERPEGSISTLTIQRTEQRDSAMYRCASSPDPPTPTGELFFGEGSRLTVL.

V gene TRBV10-3 combines with J gene TRBJ2-7; 10 nucleotides line up with TRBD2. The CDR3 is 14 amino acids. With V trimmed by 7 bases and J by 4 bases, 7 bases remained unmatched. Germline V gene sequence: CDR1 ENHRY, CDR2 SYGVKD. CDR3 DNA: TGTGCCATCACGAGTTCTAGCGGGAGTTACGAGCAGTACTTC. It specifies CAITSSSGSYEQYF.

The CDR3 DNA sequence: TGCGCCAGCAGCTACCTGGACAGGGGAGGAGAGACCCAGTACTTC. This codes for CASSYLDRGGETQYF. V is TRBV5-1 and J is TRBJ2-5, with 9 positions matching TRBD1. The V segment lost 3 bases and the J segment 4 bases; nucleotides outside the gene matches: 7. CDR1 and CDR2 (germline): SGHRS, YFSETQ. CDR3 length: 15 amino acids.

By share of the sample, this clone is medium-sized. The genes are TRBV6-5 and TRBJ2-5; maybe TRBD2 (5 bases). In germline, CDR1 is MNHEY, CDR2 SVGAGI. This CDR3 comprises 11 residues. V was pared by 8 bases and J by 2 bases, with 6 bases between. The CDR3 is CASERQETQYF. CDR3 bases: TGTGCCAGCGAGCGGCAAGAGACCCAGTACTTC.